A selection of T cell receptor beta chains follows, all from one sample in a study of T cell responses to AZD1222 COVID-19 vaccine. Sequencing used immunoSEQ multiplex PCR; TCRdb keeps in-frame clones, though not all of them. Of around 100,000 clones in the sample, around 87% were seen once. The sample here was peripheral blood, taken on day 0 of MenACWY control vaccination. The origin of the receptors is an adult in good health. Both conserved end residues are part of each CDR3. The D gene is left open where the match is weak. Not every row has a clone size; where given, it reads once, few, many or a size class.

v_call: TRBV7-8; j_call: TRBJ1-6; clone_size: NA; d_call: NA; cdr3_nt: TGTGCCAGCAGCCTAGTGGATTCGCATTCACCCCTCCACTTT; cdr3_aa: CASSLVDSHSPLHF
v_call: TRBV10-3; j_call: TRBJ1-5; clone_size: NA; d_call: NA; cdr3_nt: TGTGCCATCAGTGGTTTGGGGCAGGGACAGCCCCAGCATTTT; cdr3_aa: CAISGLGQGQPQHF
v_call: TRBV4-2; j_call: TRBJ2-1; clone_size: NA; d_call: NA; cdr3_nt: TGTGCCAGCAGCCAAACGAATGAGCAGTTCTTC; cdr3_aa: CASSQTNEQFF
v_call: TRBV29-1; j_call: TRBJ2-7; clone_size: NA; d_call: NA; cdr3_nt: TGCAGCGTTATCGGACAGCCCGGGGTCTACGAGCAGTACTTC; cdr3_aa: CSVIGQPGVYEQYF
v_call: TRBV3-1/TRBV3-2; j_call: TRBJ2-3; clone_size: NA; d_call: NA; cdr3_nt: TGTGCCAGCAGCCCCCGGGGGATCCACGGGCCGTATTTT; cdr3_aa: CASSPRGIHGPYF
v_call: TRBV6-5; j_call: TRBJ1-4; clone_size: few; d_call: NA; cdr3_nt: TGTGCCTCTCTCCACGCAGCTAATGAAAAACTGTTTTTT; cdr3_aa: CASLHAANEKLFF
v_call: TRBV11-2; j_call: TRBJ2-3; clone_size: NA; d_call: NA; cdr3_nt: TGTGCCAGCAGCTTAGCCCAAGGGAGCACAGATACGCAGTATTTT; cdr3_aa: CASSLAQGSTDTQYF
v_call: TRBV18; j_call: TRBJ1-5; clone_size: NA; d_call: NA; cdr3_nt: TGTGCCAGCTCACCTGGGGTAGGTCAGCCCCAGCATTTT; cdr3_aa: CASSPGVGQPQHF
v_call: TRBV19; j_call: TRBJ2-5; clone_size: NA; d_call: NA; cdr3_nt: TGTGCCAGTAGTATAGACTCCAGGGGAGCCAAGAAGACCCAGTACTTC; cdr3_aa: CASSIDSRGAKKTQYF
v_call: TRBV7-8; j_call: TRBJ1-5; clone_size: once; d_call: NA; cdr3_nt: TGTGCCAGCAGCCAGAGGAATCAGCCCCAGCATTTT; cdr3_aa: CASSQRNQPQHF
v_call: TRBV4-3; j_call: TRBJ1-2; clone_size: once; d_call: TRBD1; cdr3_nt: TGCGCCAGCAGCCCCGGACAGGGAGTTCGTGGCTACACCTTC; cdr3_aa: CASSPGQGVRGYTF
v_call: TRBV5-4; j_call: TRBJ1-1; clone_size: NA; d_call: NA; cdr3_nt: TGTGCCAGCAGCAATCTTCAGCGGAACACTGAAGCTTTCTTT; cdr3_aa: CASSNLQRNTEAFF
v_call: TRBV19; j_call: TRBJ1-2; clone_size: NA; d_call: TRBD1; cdr3_nt: TGTGCCAGTAGCCGTCGGGACAGGCTTGGGACAAACTATGGCTACACCTTC; cdr3_aa: CASSRRDRLGTNYGYTF
v_call: TRBV7-9; j_call: TRBJ1-2; clone_size: NA; d_call: TRBD1; cdr3_nt: TGTGCCAGCAATTGGGACAGGCCGGATTATGGCTACACCTTC; cdr3_aa: CASNWDRPDYGYTF
v_call: TRBV21-1; j_call: TRBJ1-1; clone_size: NA; d_call: NA; cdr3_nt: TGTGCCAGCACTAGGCGCGGTGAAGCTTTCTTT; cdr3_aa: CASTRRGEAFF
v_call: TRBV6-5; j_call: TRBJ1-5; clone_size: NA; d_call: NA; cdr3_nt: TGTGCCAGCAGTTCCGGGACGGATAGCAATCAGCCCCAGCATTTT; cdr3_aa: CASSSGTDSNQPQHF
v_call: TRBV5-1; j_call: TRBJ1-2; clone_size: NA; d_call: NA; cdr3_nt: TGCGCCAGCAGCCCAGAGGACAGCTATGGCTACACCTTC; cdr3_aa: CASSPEDSYGYTF
v_call: TRBV7-2; j_call: TRBJ1-6; clone_size: NA; d_call: NA; cdr3_nt: TGTGCCACCAAGGGGGGCAGCGCCTATAATTCACCCCTCCACTTT; cdr3_aa: CATKGGSAYNSPLHF
v_call: TRBV7-2; j_call: TRBJ2-5; clone_size: NA; d_call: TRBD1; cdr3_nt: TGTGCCAGCAGCTTAGAAGACAGGGAAGAGACCCAGTACTTC; cdr3_aa: CASSLEDREETQYF
v_call: TRBV7-9; j_call: TRBJ2-3; clone_size: NA; d_call: NA; cdr3_nt: TGTGCCAGCAGCTTAGGGGGGGGCCCTTTAGATACGCAGTATTTT; cdr3_aa: CASSLGGGPLDTQYF
v_call: TRBV5-4; j_call: TRBJ2-2; clone_size: NA; d_call: NA; cdr3_nt: TGTGCCAGCAGCCCATCCCGGGGCGGGAACACCGGGGAGCTGTTTTTT; cdr3_aa: CASSPSRGGNTGELFF
v_call: TRBV28; j_call: TRBJ2-3; clone_size: NA; d_call: NA; cdr3_nt: TGTGCCAGCAGGGCTGATACGCAGTATTTT; cdr3_aa: CASRADTQYF
v_call: TRBV29-1; j_call: TRBJ1-2; clone_size: few; d_call: NA; cdr3_nt: TGCAGCGTGGGCCTAGGGGGACTAAGCTATGGCTACACCTTC; cdr3_aa: CSVGLGGLSYGYTF
v_call: TRBV3-1/TRBV3-2; j_call: TRBJ1-1; clone_size: NA; d_call: TRBD1; cdr3_nt: TGTGCCAGCAGCCAAGAGGGGCCGAAGGGGGCAGGGACTGAAGCTTTCTTT; cdr3_aa: CASSQEGPKGAGTEAFF
v_call: TRBV19; j_call: TRBJ2-7; clone_size: NA; d_call: TRBD2; cdr3_nt: TGTGCCAGTAGTACGCAAGCGGGACCCACCTACGAGCAGTACTTC; cdr3_aa: CASSTQAGPTYEQYF
v_call: TRBV2; j_call: TRBJ1-4; clone_size: NA; d_call: NA; cdr3_nt: TGTGCCAGCAGTGATTCATCGGAAAAACTGTTTTTT; cdr3_aa: CASSDSSEKLFF
v_call: TRBV28; j_call: TRBJ1-5; clone_size: NA; d_call: NA; cdr3_nt: TGTGCCAGCAGTTTACCTCAGGGAAACAATCAGCCCCAGCATTTT; cdr3_aa: CASSLPQGNNQPQHF
v_call: TRBV10-3; j_call: TRBJ1-5; clone_size: NA; d_call: NA; cdr3_nt: TGTGCCATCAGTGCGGACAGCAATCAGCCCCAGCATTTT; cdr3_aa: CAISADSNQPQHF
v_call: TRBV7-6; j_call: TRBJ1-3; clone_size: NA; d_call: NA; cdr3_nt: TGTGCCAGCAGCTTAGCGTCGGCGGGGTTCGGTGGAAACACCATATATTTT; cdr3_aa: CASSLASAGFGGNTIYF
v_call: TRBV7-8; j_call: TRBJ2-2; clone_size: once; d_call: TRBD2; cdr3_nt: TGTGCCAGACGGGAGGGGAACACCGGGGAGCTGTTTTTT; cdr3_aa: CARREGNTGELFF
v_call: TRBV5-1; j_call: TRBJ1-2; clone_size: NA; d_call: NA; cdr3_nt: TGCGCCAGCAGCTTGAACAGGGAGGCTTATGGCTACACCTTC; cdr3_aa: CASSLNREAYGYTF
v_call: TRBV3-1/TRBV3-2; j_call: TRBJ1-2; clone_size: few; d_call: NA; cdr3_nt: TGTGCCAGCAGCCAAGGCGCAGGGCAAGGCTACACCTTC; cdr3_aa: CASSQGAGQGYTF
v_call: TRBV19; j_call: TRBJ1-1; clone_size: NA; d_call: NA; cdr3_nt: TGTGCCAGTAGTCCCGGGACGGCTAACATGAACACTGAAGCTTTCTTT; cdr3_aa: CASSPGTANMNTEAFF
v_call: TRBV5-5; j_call: TRBJ2-7; clone_size: NA; d_call: NA; cdr3_nt: TGTGCCAGCAGCATCACTAGCACCGCCTACGAGCAGTACTTC; cdr3_aa: CASSITSTAYEQYF
v_call: TRBV4-3; j_call: TRBJ2-7; clone_size: NA; d_call: NA; cdr3_nt: TGCGCCAGCAGTCAGAGAGCCGGGATCCGGGGCGAGCAGTACTTC; cdr3_aa: CASSQRAGIRGEQYF
v_call: TRBV5-4; j_call: TRBJ2-3; clone_size: NA; d_call: TRBD2; cdr3_nt: TGTGCCAGCAGCTTCACTAGCGGGGAATTAGATACGCAGTATTTT; cdr3_aa: CASSFTSGELDTQYF
v_call: TRBV9; j_call: TRBJ2-1; clone_size: NA; d_call: NA; cdr3_nt: TGTGCCAGCAGCGTAGGATGGAAGGACTACCGGCTTGGTGAGCAGTTCTTC; cdr3_aa: CASSVGWKDYRLGEQFF
v_call: TRBV5-4; j_call: TRBJ2-1; clone_size: NA; d_call: NA; cdr3_nt: TGTGCCAGCAGCTTGTCCAGGACCCCTTACAATGAGCAGTTCTTC; cdr3_aa: CASSLSRTPYNEQFF
v_call: TRBV6-5; j_call: TRBJ1-1; clone_size: NA; d_call: NA; cdr3_nt: TGTGCCAACCAATTCGGGGGTGAAGCTTTCTTT; cdr3_aa: CANQFGGEAFF
v_call: TRBV11-3; j_call: TRBJ2-7; clone_size: NA; d_call: NA; cdr3_nt: TGTGCCAGCAGCTTAGGAGGGGGGGCCCACGAGCAGTACTTC; cdr3_aa: CASSLGGGAHEQYF
v_call: TRBV10-3; j_call: TRBJ2-3; clone_size: NA; d_call: NA; cdr3_nt: TGTGCCATCAGTGAGGATCCCTCGCGGGGAACAGATACGCAGTATTTT; cdr3_aa: CAISEDPSRGTDTQYF
v_call: TRBV28; j_call: TRBJ2-7; clone_size: NA; d_call: NA; cdr3_nt: TGTGCCAGCAGCTTTAGCGGCTCCTACGAGCAGTACTTC; cdr3_aa: CASSFSGSYEQYF
v_call: TRBV7-9; j_call: TRBJ2-6; clone_size: NA; d_call: TRBD1; cdr3_nt: TGTGCCAGCAGATACGGGACAGGGGTTTTCGGGGCCAACGTCCTGACTTTC; cdr3_aa: CASRYGTGVFGANVLTF
v_call: TRBV29-1; j_call: TRBJ1-4; clone_size: NA; d_call: TRBD1; cdr3_nt: TGCAGCGTTACAGGGGGTCCTGAAAAACTGTTTTTT; cdr3_aa: CSVTGGPEKLFF
v_call: TRBV25-1; j_call: TRBJ1-4; clone_size: NA; d_call: TRBD1; cdr3_nt: TGTGCCAGCGGGGACAGGCGAGGATATGAAAAACTGTTTTTT; cdr3_aa: CASGDRRGYEKLFF
v_call: TRBV6-5; j_call: TRBJ1-2; clone_size: NA; d_call: TRBD1; cdr3_nt: TGTGCCAGCAGGCCGGGACAGCCTTATGGCTACACCTTC; cdr3_aa: CASRPGQPYGYTF
v_call: TRBV7-2; j_call: TRBJ2-3; clone_size: NA; d_call: TRBD2; cdr3_nt: TGTGCCAGCGCCGGGGGGGGTAAAGATACGCAGTATTTT; cdr3_aa: CASAGGGKDTQYF
v_call: TRBV4-2; j_call: TRBJ1-1; clone_size: few; d_call: NA; cdr3_nt: TGTGCCAGCAGCCAAGGGGCGGTGAACCCTGAAGCTTTCTTT; cdr3_aa: CASSQGAVNPEAFF
v_call: TRBV28; j_call: TRBJ1-5; clone_size: few; d_call: NA; cdr3_nt: TGTGCCAGCAGTGAAGGGAACGGCAAGCCCCAGCATTTT; cdr3_aa: CASSEGNGKPQHF
v_call: TRBV28; j_call: TRBJ1-4; clone_size: NA; d_call: NA; cdr3_nt: TGTGCCAGCTGCCTTAACCAGGGAAGGCGTGAAAAACTGTTTTTT; cdr3_aa: CASCLNQGRREKLFF
v_call: TRBV30; j_call: TRBJ2-7; clone_size: NA; d_call: TRBD1; cdr3_nt: TGTGCCTGGAGCGGGACAGGGGTGTACGAGCAGTACTTC; cdr3_aa: CAWSGTGVYEQYF
v_call: TRBV18; j_call: TRBJ1-5; clone_size: NA; d_call: NA; cdr3_nt: TGTGCCAGCTCAAGGGCAGGAGGGAGTGGCTTGGGGAATCAGCCCCAGCATTTT; cdr3_aa: CASSRAGGSGLGNQPQHF
v_call: TRBV4-3; j_call: TRBJ1-6; clone_size: few; d_call: TRBD1; cdr3_nt: TGCGCCAGCAGCCACTCAAGGGTGGAACAGGGGAATTCACCCCTCCACTTT; cdr3_aa: CASSHSRVEQGNSPLHF
v_call: TRBV25-1; j_call: TRBJ1-6; clone_size: NA; d_call: NA; cdr3_nt: TGTGCCAGCAGTACAAGTAATTCACCCCTCCACTTT; cdr3_aa: CASSTSNSPLHF